Sequencing of this T cell receptor beta chain was carried out in a study of CD4 and CD8 cells across lung adenocarcinoma regions. CDR1 is MNHNS and CDR2 is SASEGT in the germline V gene. The CDR3 contains 18 residues. TCRdb ran MiXCR on the PCR reads and lists one entry per CDR3 protein. The sample holds under 20,000 distinct CDR3 sequences, 45% to 60% seen once. The patients had localized lung adenocarcinoma, a non-small cell subtype. Input material: CD8+ T cells from the center of a lung tumor. The chain combines TRBV6-1 with TRBJ2-1; 16 nucleotides match TRBD2. The J call may be faulty, since TRBJ2-7 better matches the DNA end. The sequence came from a female donor with lung adenocarcinoma. The CD4 and CD8 labels of this study may be unreliable. The CDR3: CASSAPGLAGGNPYEQYF. CDR3 DNA sequence: TGTGCCAGCAGTGCCCCGGGACTAGCGGGGGGGAATCCCTACGAGCAGTACTTC.